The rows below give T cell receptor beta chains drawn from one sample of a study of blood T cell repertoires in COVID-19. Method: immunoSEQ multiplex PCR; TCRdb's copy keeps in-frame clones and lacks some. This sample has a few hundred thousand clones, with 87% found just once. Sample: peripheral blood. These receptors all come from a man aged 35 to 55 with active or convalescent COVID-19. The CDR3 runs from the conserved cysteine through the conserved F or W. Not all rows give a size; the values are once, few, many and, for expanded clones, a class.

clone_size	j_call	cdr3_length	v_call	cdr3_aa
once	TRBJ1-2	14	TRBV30	CAWSVGTGVYGYTF
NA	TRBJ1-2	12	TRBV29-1	CSAAAQAYGYTF
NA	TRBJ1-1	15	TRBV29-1	CSVAAGWAMNTEAFF
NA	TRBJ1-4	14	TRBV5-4	CASSSGQGTEKLFF
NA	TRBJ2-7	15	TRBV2	CASNRWTDYSYEQYF
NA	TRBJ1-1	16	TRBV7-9	CASSSSGTPMNTEAFF
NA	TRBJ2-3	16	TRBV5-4	CASSSELGETTDTQYF
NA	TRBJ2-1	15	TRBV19	CASRKTSGYSNEQFF
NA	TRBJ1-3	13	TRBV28	CASSTTPGNTIYF
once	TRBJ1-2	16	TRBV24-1	CATSGHGTKESYGYTF
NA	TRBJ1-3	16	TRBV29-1	CSVVPQGNIDQNTIYF
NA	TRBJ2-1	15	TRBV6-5	CASSSGTGGFNEQFF
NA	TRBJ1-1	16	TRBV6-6	CASSYSGGARGAEAFF
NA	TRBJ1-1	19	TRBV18	CASSPPGGLDRGPYTEAFF
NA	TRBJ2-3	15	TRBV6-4	CASSPGGALTDTQYF
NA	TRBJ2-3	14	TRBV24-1	CATSDPTAGHTQYF
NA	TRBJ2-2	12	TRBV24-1	CATSGPTGELFF
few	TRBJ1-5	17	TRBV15	CATSLWGTGYGNQPQHF
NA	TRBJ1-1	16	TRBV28	CASSDPPGTGNTEAFF
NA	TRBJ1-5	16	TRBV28	CASSFLGTGSNQPQHF
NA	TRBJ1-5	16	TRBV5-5	CASSLVAGYSNQPQHF
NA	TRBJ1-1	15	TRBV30	CACKGQGVTGTEAFF
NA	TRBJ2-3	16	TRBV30	CAWSVANRGHRDTQYF
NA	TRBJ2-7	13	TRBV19	CAISDRGGNEQYF
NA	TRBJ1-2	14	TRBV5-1	CASSPREGSYGYTF
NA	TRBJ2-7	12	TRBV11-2	CASSPPHYEQYF
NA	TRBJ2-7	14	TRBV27	CASSFAGGFYEQYF
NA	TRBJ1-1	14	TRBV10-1	CASSSTGVNTEAFF
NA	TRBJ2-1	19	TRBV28	CASSYLALGGRSSYNEQFF
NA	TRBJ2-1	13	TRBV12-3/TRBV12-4	CASSMQGQNEQFF
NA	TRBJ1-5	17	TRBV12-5	CASGLVRGASYHQPQHF
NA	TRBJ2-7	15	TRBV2	CASRAGTGGFYEQYF
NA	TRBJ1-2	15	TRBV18	CASSPTTVANYGYTF
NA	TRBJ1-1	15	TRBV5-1	CASSLVSGRGTEAFF
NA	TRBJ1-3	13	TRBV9	CASSGLSGNTIYF
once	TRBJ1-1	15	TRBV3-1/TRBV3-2	CASSHGQGSGSEAFF
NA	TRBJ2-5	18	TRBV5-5	CASSSGTGVSRWEETQYF
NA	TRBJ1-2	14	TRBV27	CASSFGTGGHGYTF
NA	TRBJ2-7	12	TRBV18	CASSSNMYEQYF
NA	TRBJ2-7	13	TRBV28	CASSFPGNREQYF